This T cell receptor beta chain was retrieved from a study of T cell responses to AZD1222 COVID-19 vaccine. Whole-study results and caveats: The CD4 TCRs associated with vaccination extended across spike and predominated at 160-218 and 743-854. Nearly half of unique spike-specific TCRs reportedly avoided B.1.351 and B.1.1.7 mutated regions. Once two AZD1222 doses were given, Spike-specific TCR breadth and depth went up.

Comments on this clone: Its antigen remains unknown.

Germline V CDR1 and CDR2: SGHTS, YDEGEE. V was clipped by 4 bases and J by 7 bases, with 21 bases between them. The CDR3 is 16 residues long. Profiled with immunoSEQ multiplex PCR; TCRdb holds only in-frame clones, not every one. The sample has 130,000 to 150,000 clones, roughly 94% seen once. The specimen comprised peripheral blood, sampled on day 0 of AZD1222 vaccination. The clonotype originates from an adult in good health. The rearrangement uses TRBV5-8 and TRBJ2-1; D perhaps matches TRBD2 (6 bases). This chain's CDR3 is CASSGIGTPPRNEQFF. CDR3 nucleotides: TGTGCCAGCAGCGGGATCGGGACTCCCCCTCGAAATGAGCAGTTCTTC.